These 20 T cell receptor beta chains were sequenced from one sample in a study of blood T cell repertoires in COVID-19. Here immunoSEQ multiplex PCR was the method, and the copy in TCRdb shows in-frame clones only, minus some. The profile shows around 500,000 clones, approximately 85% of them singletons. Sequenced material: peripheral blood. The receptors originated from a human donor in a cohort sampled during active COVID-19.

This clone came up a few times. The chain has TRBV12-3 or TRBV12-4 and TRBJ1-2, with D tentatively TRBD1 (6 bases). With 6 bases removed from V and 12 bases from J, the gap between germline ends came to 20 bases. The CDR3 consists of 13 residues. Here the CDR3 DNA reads TGTGCCAGCAGCACCCAATTGGACAGTCTGCACACCTTC. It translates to CASSTQLDSLHTF.

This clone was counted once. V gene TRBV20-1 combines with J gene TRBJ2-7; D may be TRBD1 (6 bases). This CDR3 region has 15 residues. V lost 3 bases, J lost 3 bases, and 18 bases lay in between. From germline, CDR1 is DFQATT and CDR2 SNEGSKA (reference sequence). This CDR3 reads CSASSLTGRDYEQYF. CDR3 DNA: TGCAGTGCTAGTTCCCTCACAGGGCGCGACTACGAGCAGTACTTC.

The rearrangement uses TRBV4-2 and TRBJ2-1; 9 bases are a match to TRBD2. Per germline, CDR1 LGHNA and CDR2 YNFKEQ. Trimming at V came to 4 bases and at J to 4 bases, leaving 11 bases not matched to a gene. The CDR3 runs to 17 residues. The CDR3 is CASSPSLGAGGYNEQFF. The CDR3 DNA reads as TGTGCCAGCAGCCCGAGTCTAGGGGCGGGAGGGTACAATGAGCAGTTCTTC.

CDR3 in DNA: TGTGCCAGCAGCCCAGGACAGGGCTACTCCTACGAGCAGTACTTC. It is translated as CASSPGQGYSYEQYF. The chain combines TRBV7-2 with TRBJ2-7; 8 nucleotides align to TRBD1. Germline V lookup: CDR1 SGHTA, CDR2 FQGNSA. V dropped 5 bases and J dropped 0; count of bases not matched to a gene: 6. The CDR3 contains 15 residues.

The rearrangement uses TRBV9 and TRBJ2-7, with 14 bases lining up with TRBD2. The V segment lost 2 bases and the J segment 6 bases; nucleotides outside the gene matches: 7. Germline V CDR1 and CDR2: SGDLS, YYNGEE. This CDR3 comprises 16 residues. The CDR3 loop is CASSVGLAGELGEQYF. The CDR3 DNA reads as TGTGCCAGCAGCGTGGGACTAGCGGGAGAACTAGGCGAGCAGTACTTC.

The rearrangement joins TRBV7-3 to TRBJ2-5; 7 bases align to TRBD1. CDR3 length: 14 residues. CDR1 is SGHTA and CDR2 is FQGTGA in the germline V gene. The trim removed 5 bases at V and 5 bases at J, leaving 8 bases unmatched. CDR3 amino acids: CASSASGGVETQYF. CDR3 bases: TGTGCCAGCAGCGCATCAGGGGGTGTGGAGACCCAGTACTTC.

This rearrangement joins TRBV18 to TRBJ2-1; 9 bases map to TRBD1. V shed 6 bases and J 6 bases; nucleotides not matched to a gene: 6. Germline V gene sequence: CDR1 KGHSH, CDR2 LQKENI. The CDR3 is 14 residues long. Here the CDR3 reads CASSLTGGRNEQFF. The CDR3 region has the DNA TGTGCCAGCTCCCTCACAGGGGGCCGCAATGAGCAGTTCTTC.

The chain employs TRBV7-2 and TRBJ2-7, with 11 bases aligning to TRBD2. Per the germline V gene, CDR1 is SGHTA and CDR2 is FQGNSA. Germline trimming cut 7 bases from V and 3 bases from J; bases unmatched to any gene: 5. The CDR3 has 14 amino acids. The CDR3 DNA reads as TGTGCCAGCACCGGGACTAGCGGAGGCTACGAGCAGTACTTC. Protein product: CASTGTSGGYEQYF.

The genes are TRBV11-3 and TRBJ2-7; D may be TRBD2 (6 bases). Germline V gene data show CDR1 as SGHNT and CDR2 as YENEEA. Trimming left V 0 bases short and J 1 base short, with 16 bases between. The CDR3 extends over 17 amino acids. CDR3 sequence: CASSLDEAGRGSYEQYF. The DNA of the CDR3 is TGTGCCAGCAGCTTAGACGAGGCGGGAAGGGGTTCCTACGAGCAGTACTTC.

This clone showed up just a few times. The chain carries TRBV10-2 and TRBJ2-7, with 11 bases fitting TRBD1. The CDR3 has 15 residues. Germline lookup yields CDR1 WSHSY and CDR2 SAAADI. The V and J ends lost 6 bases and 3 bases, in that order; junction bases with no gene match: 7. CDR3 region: CASSGPGTGGYEQYF. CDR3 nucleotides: TGCGCCAGCAGCGGACCCGGGACAGGGGGCTACGAGCAGTACTTC.

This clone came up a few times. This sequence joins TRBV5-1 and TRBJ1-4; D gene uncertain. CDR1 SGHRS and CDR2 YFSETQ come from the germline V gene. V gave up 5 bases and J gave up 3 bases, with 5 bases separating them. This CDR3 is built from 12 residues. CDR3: CASRQANEKLFF. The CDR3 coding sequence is TGCGCCAGCAGACAAGCTAATGAAAAACTGTTTTTT.

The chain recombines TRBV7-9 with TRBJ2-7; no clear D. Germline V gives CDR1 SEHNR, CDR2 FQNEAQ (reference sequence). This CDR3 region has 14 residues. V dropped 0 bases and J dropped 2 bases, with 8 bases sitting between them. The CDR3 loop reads CASSLANSPYEQYF. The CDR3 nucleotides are TGTGCCAGCAGCTTAGCCAACAGTCCCTACGAGCAGTACTTC. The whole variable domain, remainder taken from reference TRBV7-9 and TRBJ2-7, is DTGVSQNPRHKITKRGQNVTFRCDPISEHNRLYWYRQTLGQGPEFLTYFQNEAQLEKSRLLSDRFSAERPKGSFSTLEIQRTEQGDSAMYLCASSLANSPYEQYFGPGTRLTVT.

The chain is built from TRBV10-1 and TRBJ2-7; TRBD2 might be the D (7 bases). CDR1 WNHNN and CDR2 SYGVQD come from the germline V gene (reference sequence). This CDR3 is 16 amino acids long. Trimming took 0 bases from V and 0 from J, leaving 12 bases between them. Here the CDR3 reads CASSESRGGSSYEQYF. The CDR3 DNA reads TGCGCCAGCAGTGAGTCTAGGGGGGGGAGCTCCTACGAGCAGTACTTC.

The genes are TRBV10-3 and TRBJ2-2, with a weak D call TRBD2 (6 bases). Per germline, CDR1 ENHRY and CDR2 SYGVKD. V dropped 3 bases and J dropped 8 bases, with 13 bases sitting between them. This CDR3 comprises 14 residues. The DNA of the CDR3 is TGTGCCATCAGTGAAGGGGAGGCCACGGGGGAGCTGTTTTTT. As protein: CAISEGEATGELFF.

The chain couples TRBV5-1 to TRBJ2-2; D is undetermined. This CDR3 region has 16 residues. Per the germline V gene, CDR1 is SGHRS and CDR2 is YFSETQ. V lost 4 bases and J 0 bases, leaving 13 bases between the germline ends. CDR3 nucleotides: TGCGCCAGCAGCCCCCTAATCAGCGCGAACACCGGGGAGCTGTTTTTT. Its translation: CASSPLISANTGELFF. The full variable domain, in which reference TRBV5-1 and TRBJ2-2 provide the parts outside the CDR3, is KAGVTQTPRYLIKTRGQQVTLSCSPISGHRSVSWYQQTPGQGLQFLFEYFSETQRNKGNFPGRFSGRQFSNSRSEMNVSTLELGDSALYLCASSPLISANTGELFFGEGSRLTVL.

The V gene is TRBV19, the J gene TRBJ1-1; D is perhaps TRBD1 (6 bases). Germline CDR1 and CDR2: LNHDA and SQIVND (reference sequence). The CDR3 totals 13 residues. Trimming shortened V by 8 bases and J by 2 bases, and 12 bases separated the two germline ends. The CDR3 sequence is CASGDRKNTEAFF. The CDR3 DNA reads TGTGCCAGTGGTGACAGGAAAAACACTGAAGCTTTCTTT.

The CDR3 DNA follows: TGTGCCAGCAGCCCCCCCACATACAATGAGCAGTTCTTC. Amino acid sequence: CASSPPTYNEQFF. The V and J genes are TRBV4-2 and TRBJ2-1; D call uncertain. V shed 4 bases and J shed 4 bases, with 8 bases lying between them. Germline V lookup: CDR1 LGHNA, CDR2 YNFKEQ. The CDR3 is 13 residues long.

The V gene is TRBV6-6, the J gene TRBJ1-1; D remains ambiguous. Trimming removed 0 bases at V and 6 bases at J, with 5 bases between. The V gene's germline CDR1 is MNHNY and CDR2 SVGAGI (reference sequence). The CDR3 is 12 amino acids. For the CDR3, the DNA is TGTGCCAGCAGTTACTCTAACTCTGAAGCTTTCTTT. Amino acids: CASSYSNSEAFF.

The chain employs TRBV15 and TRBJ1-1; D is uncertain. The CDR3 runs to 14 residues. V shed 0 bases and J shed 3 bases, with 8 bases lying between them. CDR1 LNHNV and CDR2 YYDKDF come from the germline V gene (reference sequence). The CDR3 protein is CATSRDRSYTEAFF. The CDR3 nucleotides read TGTGCCACCAGCAGAGATCGGAGTTACACTGAAGCTTTCTTT.

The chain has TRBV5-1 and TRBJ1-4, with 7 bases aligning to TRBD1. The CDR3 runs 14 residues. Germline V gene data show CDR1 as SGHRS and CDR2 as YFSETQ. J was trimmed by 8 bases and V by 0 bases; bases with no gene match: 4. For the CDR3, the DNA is TGCGCCAGCAGCTTGGAGACAGGGTACGAAAAACTGTTTTTT. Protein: CASSLETGYEKLFF.